The 24 T cell receptor beta chains below all came from one sample that was sequenced in a study of brain T cells in children with intractable seizures. Only in-frame clones appear in the TCRdb table, and some are missing; sequencing was by immunoSEQ multiplex PCR. The data show 300,000 to 400,000 clones, more than 85% seen once. Time point defined: blood from clinic visit 5 months post-surgery; TSC patient then seizure free. Sequencing was performed on peripheral blood, taken about 5 months after surgery. The receptors stem from a boy younger than two with tuberous sclerosis and intractable seizures.

The chain combines TRBV2 with TRBJ1-6, with TRBD1 identical over 7 bases. Germline CDR1 reads SNHLY; CDR2 reads FYNNEI. This CDR3 comprises 15 residues. V trimming: 8 bases; J trimming: 5 bases; junction bases outside the gene matches: 9. CDR3 protein: CASDRVRSHNSPLHF. Here the CDR3 DNA reads TGTGCCAGCGACAGGGTTAGGAGTCATAATTCACCCCTCCACTTT.

This clone was detected once. The chain recombines TRBV3-1 (or the pseudogene TRBV3-2) with TRBJ2-3; no firm D call. The germline CDR1 and CDR2 sequences are LGHDT and YNNKEL (reference sequence). The V gene lost 0 bases and the J gene lost 6 bases, with 4 bases spanning the gap. This CDR3 is built from 12 residues. The CDR3 DNA follows: TGTGCCAGCAGCCAAGAGTCGGATACGCAGTATTTT. It encodes CASSQESDTQYF.

The chain carries TRBV19 and TRBJ1-1; a possible D gene is TRBD1 (5 bases). Trimming cost V 3 bases and J 0 bases, with 11 bases left between them. This CDR3 has 15 residues. Germline V gives CDR1 LNHDA, CDR2 SQIVND (reference sequence). CDR3 nucleotides: TGTGCCAGTAGTATGGGGCAGATCATGAACACTGAAGCTTTCTTT. Its translation: CASSMGQIMNTEAFF. The full variable domain, completed using reference TRBV19 and TRBJ1-1, is DGGITQSPKYLFRKEGQNVTLSCEQNLNHDAMYWYRQDPGQGLRLIYYSQIVNDFQKGDIAEGYSVSREKKESFPLTVTSAQKNPTAFYLCASSMGQIMNTEAFFGQGTRLTVV.

This sequence joins TRBV2 and TRBJ2-3; 10 nucleotides align to TRBD1. V lost 2 bases to trimming and J lost 4 bases; unmatched junction nucleotides: 9. The germline CDR1 and CDR2 sequences are SNHLY and FYNNEI. This CDR3 is built from 17 residues. The CDR3 nucleotides read TGTGCCAGCAGTGAATTCGTGACAGGGGGCGCCTCAGATACGCAGTATTTT. Translating gives CASSEFVTGGASDTQYF.

The chain joins TRBV5-1 to TRBJ1-2; 8 bases agree with TRBD1. The CDR3 extends over 14 amino acids. With 0 bases clipped from V and 2 bases from J, the junction kept 0 bases outside the gene matches. Per germline, CDR1 SGHRS and CDR2 YFSETQ. For the CDR3, the DNA is TGCGCCAGCAGCTTGGACAGGGGGAACTATGGCTACACCTTC. This gives the protein CASSLDRGNYGYTF.

The chain is built from TRBV19 and TRBJ2-6; D ambiguous. This CDR3 has 12 amino acids. Trimming cost V 7 bases and J 3 bases, with 4 bases left between them. From germline, CDR1 is LNHDA and CDR2 SQIVND (reference sequence). CDR3 sequence: CASNFGANVLTF. The CDR3 bases are TGTGCCAGTAACTTTGGGGCCAACGTCCTGACTTTC. Variable domain in full (rest from reference TRBV19 and TRBJ2-6): DGGITQSPKYLFRKEGQNVTLSCEQNLNHDAMYWYRQDPGQGLRLIYYSQIVNDFQKGDIAEGYSVSREKKESFPLTVTSAQKNPTAFYLCASNFGANVLTFGAGSRLTVL.

The V and J genes are TRBV12-3 or TRBV12-4 and TRBJ1-1; TRBD1 might be the D (6 bases). The ends were cut back, 10 bases at V and 10 bases at J, with 19 bases in the middle. CDR3 size: 12 residues. The CDR3 spells CATGDTTRGAFF. The CDR3 DNA reads as TGTGCCACAGGGGATACCACGAGGGGAGCTTTCTTT.

The chain couples TRBV2 to TRBJ2-1; tentative D call: TRBD1 (5 bases). The V end lost 0 bases, the J end lost 13 bases, and 10 bases lay between the germline ends. CDR1 and CDR2 (germline): SNHLY, FYNNEI. This CDR3 is built from 12 residues. As DNA, the CDR3 is TGTGCCAGCAGTGAAGCCCCACAGGTACAGTTCTTC. This codes for CASSEAPQVQFF.

This chain links TRBV6-5 with TRBJ1-6; D gene uncertain. Germline V gene sequence: CDR1 MNHEY, CDR2 SVGAGI. The germline V and J ends were trimmed by 0 bases and 4 bases, with 10 bases remaining between them. CDR3 length: 16 amino acids. CDR3 protein: CASSYSPSGYNSPLHF. The CDR3 DNA sequence: TGTGCCAGCAGTTACTCCCCCAGCGGGTATAATTCACCCCTCCACTTT.

The chain carries TRBV19 and TRBJ2-6, with 11 positions matching TRBD1. With V trimmed by 8 bases and J by 0 bases, 9 bases remained unmatched. CDR1 LNHDA and CDR2 SQIVND come from the germline V gene (reference sequence). The CDR3 runs 18 residues. The CDR3 DNA reads as TGTGCCAGTGAACAAAGGACAGGGGGCTACTCTGGGGCCAACGTCCTGACTTTC. This codes for CASEQRTGGYSGANVLTF.

This chain joins TRBV11-3 and TRBJ2-7; the D is unclear. The germline V and J ends were trimmed by 0 bases and 3 bases, with 6 bases remaining between them. The germline V gene encodes CDR1 SGHNT and CDR2 YENEEA. CDR3 length equals 13 residues. In nucleotides, the CDR3 is TGTGCCAGCAGCTTAGACTCCAACTACGAGCAGTACTTC. The encoded protein is CASSLDSNYEQYF.

The V call is TRBV11-2, the J call TRBJ2-1; 15 bases line up with TRBD2. In germline, CDR1 is SGHAT, CDR2 FQNNGV. Losses at the gene ends were 3 bases for V and 0 bases for J; bases not matched to a gene: 6. This CDR3 is 19 amino acids long. The CDR3 region is CASSFWTSGRGSSYNEQFF. As DNA, the CDR3 is TGTGCCAGCAGCTTCTGGACTAGCGGGAGGGGGAGCTCCTACAATGAGCAGTTCTTC.

The genes are TRBV5-4 and TRBJ1-6, with D maybe TRBD1 (5 bases). Germline assignment: CDR1 SGHNT and CDR2 YYREEE (reference sequence). Trimming cost V 2 bases and J 9 bases, with 15 bases left between them. CDR3 length: 15 residues. The CDR3 DNA sequence: TGTGCCAGCAGCTTACCAGGGAGTGAAAGTTCACCCCTCCACTTT. It specifies CASSLPGSESSPLHF.

This chain uses TRBV6-2 or TRBV6-3 with TRBJ2-5; 8 nucleotides agree with TRBD1. The germline CDR1 and CDR2 sequences are MNHEY and SVGEGT. CDR3 size: 15 residues. Trimming cost V 5 bases and J 4 bases; bases outside gene matches: 9. CDR3 nucleotide sequence: TGTGCCAGCAGTAATATCAGGGGGCGCGGAGAGACCCAGTACTTC. Protein: CASSNIRGRGETQYF.

Details on this clone: At the DNA level, this CDR3 is encoded by other sequences in the same sample as well. Here the CDR3 DNA reads TGTGCCAGCAGTTTTTCCTACGAGCAGTACTTC. Encoded protein: CASSFSYEQYF. The rearrangement links TRBV12-3 or TRBV12-4 to TRBJ2-7; D is ambiguous. Trimming pared 3 bases from V and 1 base from J, leaving 1 base between. The CDR3 has 11 residues.

The sample holds one count of this clone. The genes are TRBV24-1 and TRBJ2-7, with 9 bases lining up with TRBD1. The CDR3 is 15 residues long. J lost 0 bases, V lost 4 bases, and 3 bases had no gene match. CDR1 and CDR2 (germline): KGHDR, SFDVKD. CDR3 region: CATSEGTGLSYEQYF. The CDR3, as DNA: TGTGCCACCAGTGAGGGGACAGGGCTCTCCTACGAGCAGTACTTC.

The chain couples TRBV7-9 to TRBJ2-1; the match to TRBD1 covers 7 bases. Losses at the gene ends were 1 base for V and 10 bases for J; bases not matched to a gene: 4. Germline lookup yields CDR1 SEHNR and CDR2 FQNEAQ (reference sequence). The CDR3 contains 13 residues. CDR3 nucleotide sequence: TGTGCCAGCAGCTTAGGACAGGGAGTCGAGCAGTTCTTC. It translates to CASSLGQGVEQFF.

The chain uses TRBV7-8 and TRBJ1-1; D remains ambiguous. CDR1 and CDR2 from the germline V gene are SGHVS and FQNEAQ. This CDR3 has 13 amino acids. V lost 2 bases, J lost 6 bases, and 10 bases lay in between. The CDR3: CASSLFLDPEAFF. CDR3 nucleotides: TGTGCCAGCAGCTTATTTTTGGACCCTGAAGCTTTCTTT.

This chain joins TRBV11-3 and TRBJ2-3; no definite D call. The CDR3 runs 13 residues. V dropped 5 bases and J dropped 3 bases, with 9 bases sitting between them. Germline V CDR1 and CDR2: SGHNT, YENEEA. The CDR3 region is CASSPDETDTQYF. In nucleotides, the CDR3 is TGTGCCAGCAGCCCGGATGAAACAGATACGCAGTATTTT.

This chain joins TRBV4-1 and TRBJ2-2, with 14 bases lining up with TRBD2. The germline V gene has CDR1 MGHRA and CDR2 YSYEKL. This CDR3 is built from 18 residues. V dropped 4 bases and J dropped 7; count of bases not matched to a gene: 11. This CDR3 is CASSRSQTSGRAHGELFF. In DNA form, the CDR3 reads TGCGCCAGCAGCCGGTCTCAGACTAGCGGGAGGGCCCACGGGGAGCTGTTTTTT.

The chain couples TRBV7-9 to TRBJ2-1; 13 bases agree with TRBD2. The germline V gene has CDR1 SEHNR and CDR2 FQNEAQ (reference sequence). CDR3 length: 17 amino acids. V dropped 4 bases and J dropped 3; count of bases not matched to a gene: 6. The CDR3 loop is CASSSGLAGKSYNEQFF. DNA for the CDR3: TGTGCCAGCAGCTCGGGACTAGCGGGGAAAAGCTACAATGAGCAGTTCTTC.

The chain recombines TRBV7-9 with TRBJ1-4; the match to TRBD1 covers 7 bases. Germline-derived CDR1 and CDR2 are SEHNR and FQNEAQ (reference sequence). The V segment lost 4 bases and the J segment 7 bases; nucleotides outside the gene matches: 9. CDR3 size: 15 residues. CDR3: CASSSTGDAGEKLFF. For the CDR3, the DNA is TGTGCCAGCAGCTCAACAGGGGATGCGGGTGAAAAACTGTTTTTT. The full variable domain, completed using reference TRBV7-9 and TRBJ1-4, is DTGVSQNPRHKITKRGQNVTFRCDPISEHNRLYWYRQTLGQGPEFLTYFQNEAQLEKSRLLSDRFSAERPKGSFSTLEIQRTEQGDSAMYLCASSSTGDAGEKLFFGSGTQLSVL.

CDR3 residues: CAWSVDRDEQYF. CDR3 sequence (DNA): TGTGCCTGGAGTGTAGACAGGGACGAGCAGTACTTC. The V and J genes are TRBV30 and TRBJ2-7; TRBD1 matches at 7 bases. Germline CDR1 and CDR2: GTSNPN and SVGIG (reference sequence). Trimming removed 0 bases from V and 5 bases from J; junction bases left unmatched: 1. The CDR3 extends over 12 amino acids.

This chain links TRBV11-3 with TRBJ2-5, with no clear D. V shed 2 bases and J shed 5 bases, with 15 bases lying between them. Germline CDR1 is SGHNT and CDR2 is YENEEA. The CDR3 sequence is 15 residues long. The CDR3 nucleotides read TGTGCCAGCAGCTTAATGCCCGGGTCAAGGGAGACCCAGTACTTC. Translating gives CASSLMPGSRETQYF.